The rows below give T cell receptor beta chains drawn from one sample of a study of low-dose radiotherapy and immunotherapy resistance in tumors. TCRdb redid the calling of the reads with MiXCR, one entry per CDR3 protein. The table has more than 70,000 distinct CDR3 sequences, roughly 31% seen once. Source: PBMCs, taken before treatment. Receptors were obtained from a female donor with ovarian cancer. CDR3s include the opening cysteine and the closing phenylalanine or tryptophan. The D gene is left open where the match is weak. Part of the rows lack a size; the others show once, few, many or a class for expanded clones.

abundance	j_gene	d_gene	v_gene	CDR3aa	CDR3nt
few	TRBJ1-1	.	TRBV5-1	CASSFGPGDGEAFF	TGCGCCAGCAGCTTCGGACCAGGGGATGGTGAAGCTTTCTTT
many	TRBJ1-5	.	TRBV18	CASSPMALAAGQPQHF	TGTGCCAGCTCACCAATGGCCCTAGCTGCCGGTCAGCCCCAGCATTTT
many	TRBJ2-5	TRBD2	TRBV28	CASRISGNQETQYF	TGTGCCAGCAGAATCAGCGGGAACCAAGAGACCCAGTACTTC
many	TRBJ2-4	.	TRBV5-1	CASSLASAGRNIQYF	TGCGCCAGCAGCTTGGCCTCGGCAGGGCGGAACATTCAGTACTTC
few	TRBJ2-1	TRBD2	TRBV28	CASKGPSGYNEQFF	TGTGCCAGCAAGGGTCCTAGCGGGTACAATGAGCAGTTCTTC
many	TRBJ1-2	.	TRBV5-1	CASRKQGPYGYTF	TGCGCCAGCAGGAAACAGGGCCCCTATGGCTACACCTTC
.	TRBJ1-5	TRBD1	TRBV12-5	CASGLPLLTGRHNQPQHF	TGTGCTAGTGGTTTGCCTCTCCTGACAGGGAGGCACAATCAGCCCCAGCATTTT
.	TRBJ1-4	.	TRBV20-1	CSASRFLEREKLFF	TGCAGTGCTAGTCGGTTTCTCGAGCGCGAAAAACTGTTTTTT
many	TRBJ1-1	.	TRBV5-1	CASSLGVGATEAFF	TGCGCCAGCAGCTTGGGTGTAGGAGCCACTGAAGCTTTCTTT
many	TRBJ2-1	.	TRBV5-1	CASSLDPSFGNEQFF	TGCGCCAGCAGCTTGGACCCGTCTTTCGGGAATGAGCAGTTCTTC
.	TRBJ2-1	TRBD2	TRBV20-1	CSARHGRSYNEQFF	TGCAGTGCTAGACACGGGAGGTCCTACAATGAGCAGTTCTTC
.	TRBJ2-7	.	TRBV5-4	CASSPGAVGYEQYF	TGTGCCAGCAGCCCCGGGGCCGTGGGCTACGAGCAGTACTTC
.	TRBJ1-5	.	TRBV6-6	CASSDRQGLNSNQPQHF	TGTGCCAGCAGTGATAGGCAAGGGCTGAATAGCAATCAGCCCCAGCATTTT
many	TRBJ2-1	.	TRBV24-1	CATMGGAGNEQFF	TGTGCCACCATGGGGGGGGCTGGCAATGAGCAGTTCTTC
many	TRBJ1-5	.	TRBV7-2	CASSKGDGRQHF	TGTGCCAGCAGCAAGGGAGACGGGCGCCAGCATTTT
.	TRBJ2-7	.	TRBV5-1	CASSTGTAGEQYF	TGCGCCAGCAGCACCGGGACCGCAGGGGAGCAGTACTTC
.	TRBJ2-7	TRBD1	TRBV18	CASSDYRQGSEQYF	TGTGCCAGCTCGGACTACCGACAGGGGAGCGAGCAGTACTTC
many	TRBJ2-7	.	TRBV14	CASSRSIYEQYF	TGTGCCAGCAGCCGGAGTATCTACGAGCAGTACTTC
many	TRBJ2-5	TRBD1	TRBV6-1	CASIRQGWETQYF	TGTGCCAGCATACGACAGGGATGGGAGACCCAGTACTTC
many	TRBJ1-5	TRBD1	TRBV6-2/TRBV6-3	CASSRGQGGYQPQHF	TGTGCCAGCAGTAGGGGACAGGGAGGCTATCAGCCCCAGCATTTT
many	TRBJ1-3	.	TRBV11-3	CASSPGRNTIYF	TGTGCCAGCAGCCCAGGGAGAAACACCATATATTTT
many	TRBJ2-7	TRBD1	TRBV20-1	CSAGERGQGRYEQYF	TGCAGTGCTGGAGAGAGGGGACAGGGAAGGTACGAGCAGTACTTC
many	TRBJ2-5	TRBD1	TRBV30	CAWSPDRGQTQYF	TGTGCCTGGTCCCCGGACAGGGGGCAAACCCAGTACTTC